Reported below is one TCR beta chain. This entry is derived from a study of blood T cell repertoires in COVID-19. In the study overall: COVID-19 samples from acute and convalescent phases originated in the United States, Italy and Spain. PBMCs, B-cell-depleted T cells, or T cells were the source of the cDNA or gDNA that made up the material.

The germline V gene encodes CDR1 MNHEY and CDR2 SMNVEV (reference sequence). CDR3 length: 18 amino acids. Trimming pared 0 bases from V and 5 bases from J, leaving 19 bases between. Authors' analysis steps: The authors estimated nucleated cell counts from reference gene primer amplification. Sequencing was performed with immunoSEQ multiplex PCR; in TCRdb, only in-frame clones are kept and a portion is missing. V and J calls plus clone size are reproduced from that table; the DNA served to infer D and trimming. The sample holds roughly 120,000 clones, around three quarters seen once. The chain uses TRBV27 and TRBJ2-2, with D perhaps matching TRBD1 (6 bases). This sequence was found in a woman aged 60-75 years with acute or convalescent COVID-19. Material for sequencing was peripheral blood. In DNA, the CDR3 is TGTGCCAGCAGTTTATCGCTTAACAGGGTGTTAACGACCGGGGAGCTGTTTTTT. It codes for CASSLSLNRVLTTGELFF.